This record concerns one T cell receptor beta chain sequence. These data come from a study of T cell responses to AZD1222 COVID-19 vaccine. Using immunoSEQ multiplex PCR, the repertoire was profiled, and TCRdb retains in-frame clones only, with some absent. The repertoire holds about 130,000 clones, 80% to 90% seen once, with approximately 1.5% in the top ten. The clonotype originates from an adult in good health. The specimen comprised peripheral blood, sampled on day 0 of AZD1222 vaccination.

CDR3 nucleotides: TGTGCCAGCAGCCTACGGGACAGCGAGCAGTACTTC. Translating it yields CASSLRDSEQYF. The J gene is TRBJ2-7, the V gene TRBV3-1 (or the pseudogene TRBV3-2), with 7 bases fitting TRBD1. This CDR3 comprises 12 residues. Germline V gives CDR1 LGHDT, CDR2 YNNKEL (reference sequence). Trimming took 4 bases from V and 6 from J; bases not matched to a gene: 3.